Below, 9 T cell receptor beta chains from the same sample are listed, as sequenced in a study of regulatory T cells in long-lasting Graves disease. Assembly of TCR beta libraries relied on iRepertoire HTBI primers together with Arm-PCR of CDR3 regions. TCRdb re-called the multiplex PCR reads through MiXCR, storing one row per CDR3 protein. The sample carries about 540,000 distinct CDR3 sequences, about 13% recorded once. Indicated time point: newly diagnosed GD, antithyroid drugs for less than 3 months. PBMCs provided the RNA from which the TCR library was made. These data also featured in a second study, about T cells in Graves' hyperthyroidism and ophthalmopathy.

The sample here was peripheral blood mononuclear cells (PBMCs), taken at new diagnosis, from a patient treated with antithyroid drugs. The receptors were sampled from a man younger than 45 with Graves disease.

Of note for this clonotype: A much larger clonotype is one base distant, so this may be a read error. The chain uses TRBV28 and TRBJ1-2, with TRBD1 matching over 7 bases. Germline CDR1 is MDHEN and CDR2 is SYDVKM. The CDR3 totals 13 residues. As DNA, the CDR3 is TGTGCCAGCAGCGAACAGGGGAACTATGGCCACACCTTC. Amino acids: CASSEQGNYGHTF.

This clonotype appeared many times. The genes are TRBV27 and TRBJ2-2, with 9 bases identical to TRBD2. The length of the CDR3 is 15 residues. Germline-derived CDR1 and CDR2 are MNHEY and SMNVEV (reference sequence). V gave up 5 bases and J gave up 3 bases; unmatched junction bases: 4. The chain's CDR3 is CASSVAGAYTGELFF. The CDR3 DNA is TGTGCCAGCAGTGTAGCGGGGGCGTACACCGGGGAGCTGTTTTTT.

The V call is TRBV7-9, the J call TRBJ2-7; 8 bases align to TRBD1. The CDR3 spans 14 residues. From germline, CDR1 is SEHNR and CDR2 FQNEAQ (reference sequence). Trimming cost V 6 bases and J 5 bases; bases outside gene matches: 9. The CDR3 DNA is TGTGCCAGCAGGACCCTGGGACAGGACCACGAGCAGTACTTC. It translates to CASRTLGQDHEQYF.

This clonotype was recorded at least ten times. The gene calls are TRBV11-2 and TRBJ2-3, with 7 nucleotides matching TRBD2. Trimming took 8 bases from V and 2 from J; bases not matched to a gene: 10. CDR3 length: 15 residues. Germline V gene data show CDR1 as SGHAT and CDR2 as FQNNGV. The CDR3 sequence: CASGSIGDYTDTQYF. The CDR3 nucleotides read TGTGCCAGCGGTTCAATAGGGGACTACACAGATACGCAGTATTTT. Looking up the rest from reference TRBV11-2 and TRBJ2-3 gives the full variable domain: EAGVAQSPRYKIIEKRQSVAFWCNPISGHATLYWYQQILGQGPKLLIQFQNNGVVDDSQLPKDRFSAERLKGVDSTLKIQPAKLEDSAVYLCASGSIGDYTDTQYFGPGTRLTVL.

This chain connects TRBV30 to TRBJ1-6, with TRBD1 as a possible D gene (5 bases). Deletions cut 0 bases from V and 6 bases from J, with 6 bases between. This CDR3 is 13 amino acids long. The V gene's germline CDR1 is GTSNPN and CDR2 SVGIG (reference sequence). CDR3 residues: CAWSVGVNSPLHF. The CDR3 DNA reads TGTGCCTGGAGTGTAGGGGTTAATTCACCCCTCCACTTT.

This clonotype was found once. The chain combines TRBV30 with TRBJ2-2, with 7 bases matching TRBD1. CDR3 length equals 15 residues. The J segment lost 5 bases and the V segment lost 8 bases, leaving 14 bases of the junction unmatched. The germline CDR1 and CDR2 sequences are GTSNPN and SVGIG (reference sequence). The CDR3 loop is CATRRQGSETGELFF. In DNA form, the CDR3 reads TGTGCCACAAGGAGACAGGGCAGTGAAACCGGGGAGCTGTTTTTT.

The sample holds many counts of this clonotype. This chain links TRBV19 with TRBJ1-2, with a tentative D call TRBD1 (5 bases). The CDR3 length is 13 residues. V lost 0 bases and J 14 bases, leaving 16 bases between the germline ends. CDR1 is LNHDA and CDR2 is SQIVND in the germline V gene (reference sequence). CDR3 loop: CASSIDLDSPETF. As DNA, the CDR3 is TGTGCCAGTAGTATAGATCTAGACAGCCCGGAGACCTTC.

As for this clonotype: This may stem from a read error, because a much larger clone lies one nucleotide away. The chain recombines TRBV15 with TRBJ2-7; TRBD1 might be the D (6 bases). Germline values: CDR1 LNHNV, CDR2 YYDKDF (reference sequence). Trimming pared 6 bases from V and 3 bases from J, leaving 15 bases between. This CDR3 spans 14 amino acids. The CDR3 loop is CATSRKQGHYEQYF. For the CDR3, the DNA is TGTGCCACCAGTAGGAAGCAGGGGCACTACGAGCAGTACTTC.

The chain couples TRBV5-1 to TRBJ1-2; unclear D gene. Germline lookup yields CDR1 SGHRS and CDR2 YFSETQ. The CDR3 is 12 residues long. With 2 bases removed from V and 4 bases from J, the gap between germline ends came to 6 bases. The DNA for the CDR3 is TGCGCCAGCAGCTTCGATGTCTATGGCTACACCTTC. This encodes CASSFDVYGYTF.